This entry concerns a single T cell receptor beta chain. Germline V gene data show CDR1 as SGHRS and CDR2 as YFSETQ. V lost 3 bases to trimming and J lost 5 bases; unmatched junction nucleotides: 10. There are 16 residues in the CDR3. This PCR relied on a set of 60 Vbeta primers and 13 Jbeta primers. Profiling relied on immunoSEQ multiplex PCR, and the TCRdb table lists in-frame clones only, not all of them. In the table there are under 110,000 clones, about 80% of which are singletons. The data were taken from a study of cytomegalovirus exposure and HLA in healthy donors. The sequence came from a middle-aged man in good health and CMV-seronegative. The rearrangement uses TRBV5-1 and TRBJ2-1, with 8 positions matching TRBD2. Sequencing was carried out using PBMCs. In DNA form, the CDR3 reads TGCGCCAGCAGCTGGGGGGAGAGCGGGGGCAACAATGAGCAGTTCTTC. Residues: CASSWGESGGNNEQFF.